The next 19 T cell receptor beta chains were all read from a single sample in a study of T cells after somatic rescue of genetic block. Repertoires were generated with immunoSEQ multiplex PCR, while TCRdb's copy carries only in-frame clones and drops some. The table lists 67,000 or so clones, approximately 91% of them singletons, with 2.5% to 3% in the top ten. Material for sequencing was peripheral blood mononuclear cells (PBMCs). Receptors were obtained from a man aged 30 to 45.

The V call is TRBV19, the J call TRBJ1-5, with 8 bases matching TRBD1. There are 16 residues in the CDR3. The germline V gene has CDR1 LNHDA and CDR2 SQIVND (reference sequence). V shed 3 bases, J shed 2 bases, and the junction held 6 bases outside the gene matches. CDR3 sequence (DNA): TGTGCCAGTAGTATTGGACAGGGAGGAGGCAATCAGCCCCAGCATTTT. Its protein is CASSIGQGGGNQPQHF.

The V and J genes are TRBV28 and TRBJ1-2; D gene ambiguous. V lost 3 bases, J lost 4 bases, and 9 bases lay in between. Per germline, CDR1 MDHEN and CDR2 SYDVKM. The CDR3 length is 13 residues. CDR3 residues: CASSFVWGYGYTF. DNA for the CDR3: TGTGCCAGCAGTTTTGTCTGGGGCTATGGCTACACCTTC.

The chain has TRBV5-4 and TRBJ2-5; D may be TRBD2 (6 bases). There are 14 residues in the CDR3. Germline V gene lookup returns CDR1 SGHNT and CDR2 YYREEE (reference sequence). Trimming left V 1 base short and J 3 bases short, with 10 bases between. CDR3 protein: CASSLSLAKETQYF. In DNA form, the CDR3 reads TGTGCCAGCAGCTTGAGCCTAGCGAAAGAGACCCAGTACTTC.

The chain employs TRBV5-8 and TRBJ2-7, with D maybe TRBD2 (5 bases). Germline V CDR1 and CDR2: SGHTS, YDEGEE. V lost 4 bases and J 4 bases, leaving 18 bases between the germline ends. There are 15 residues in the CDR3. The CDR3 DNA reads TGTGCCAGCAGCAGAGGAGGAATTTCCGCGTACGAGCAGTACTTC. Translated: CASSRGGISAYEQYF.

The V gene is TRBV7-6, the J gene TRBJ2-2; 9 nucleotides align to TRBD2. V was clipped by 5 bases and J by 4 bases; unmatched bases: 8. The CDR3 has 16 amino acids. Germline CDR1 is SGHVS and CDR2 is FNYEAQ. The CDR3 spells CASSQGAGGPTGELFF. The CDR3 bases are TGTGCCAGCAGCCAAGGGGCGGGAGGGCCCACCGGGGAGCTGTTTTTT.

The chain joins TRBV5-1 to TRBJ1-1; unclear D gene. Trimming shortened V by 0 bases and J by 6 bases, and 12 bases separated the two germline ends. The CDR3 extends over 14 amino acids. Germline loops: CDR1 SGHRS, CDR2 YFSETQ. The CDR3 DNA follows: TGCGCCAGCAGCTTGGTTCGGGCGGGCGCTGAAGCTTTCTTT. Its translation is CASSLVRAGAEAFF.

The V gene is TRBV28, the J gene TRBJ1-5, with 7 bases fitting TRBD1. CDR1 is MDHEN and CDR2 is SYDVKM in the germline V gene. V was pared by 5 bases and J by 0 bases, with 10 bases of the junction left unmatched. The CDR3 totals 17 residues. This CDR3 is CASSAPGQFYSNQPQHF. The CDR3 nucleotides read TGTGCCAGCAGTGCACCGGGACAGTTTTATAGCAATCAGCCCCAGCATTTT.

This clone was observed a single time. This chain connects TRBV5-1 to TRBJ2-5, with 12 bases lining up with TRBD2. Trimming cost V 0 bases and J 0 bases; bases outside gene matches: 3. This CDR3 is built from 17 residues. Germline CDR1 reads SGHRS; CDR2 reads YFSETQ. DNA of the CDR3: TGCGCCAGCAGCTTGGGAGGACTAGCGGGAAACCAAGAGACCCAGTACTTC. Its translation is CASSLGGLAGNQETQYF.

The rearrangement joins TRBV19 to TRBJ2-3; D not resolved. The CDR3 loop spans 15 amino acids. CDR1 and CDR2 from the germline V gene are LNHDA and SQIVND (reference sequence). Trimming stripped 3 bases from V and 1 base from J, with 11 bases between. The CDR3 loop reads CASSIGRWGTDTQYF. The CDR3 coding sequence is TGTGCCAGTAGTATCGGGCGTTGGGGCACAGATACGCAGTATTTT. Drawing the rest from reference TRBV19 and TRBJ2-3, the complete variable domain is DGGITQSPKYLFRKEGQNVTLSCEQNLNHDAMYWYRQDPGQGLRLIYYSQIVNDFQKGDIAEGYSVSREKKESFPLTVTSAQKNPTAFYLCASSIGRWGTDTQYFGPGTRLTVL.

This sequence joins TRBV5-1 and TRBJ1-1; tentative D call: TRBD1 (6 bases). Germline-derived CDR1 and CDR2 are SGHRS and YFSETQ. This CDR3 comprises 15 residues. V shed 3 bases and J shed 1 base, with 13 bases lying between them. The CDR3 nucleotides are TGCGCCAGCAGCTCCCAGGGGCCTGGGAACACTGAAGCTTTCTTT. Amino acid sequence: CASSSQGPGNTEAFF.

This clone was picked up one time. The V and J genes are TRBV2 and TRBJ1-6; no definite D call. V was clipped by 1 base and J by 10 bases, with 14 bases between them. This CDR3 is 15 amino acids long. CDR1 and CDR2 from the germline V gene are SNHLY and FYNNEI. CDR3 sequence reads: CASSEEEGVWSPLHF. The CDR3 DNA reads as TGTGCCAGCAGTGAAGAAGAGGGAGTGTGGTCACCCCTCCACTTT.

The V and J genes are TRBV5-8 and TRBJ1-5, with TRBD1 as a possible D gene (6 bases). Germline loops: CDR1 SGHTS, CDR2 YDEGEE. The V end lost 0 bases, the J end lost 2 bases, and 15 bases lay between the germline ends. The CDR3 covers 17 residues. The CDR3 loop is CASSLAGLGGGNQPQHF. DNA of the CDR3: TGTGCCAGCAGCTTGGCCGGCTTAGGGGGGGGCAATCAGCCCCAGCATTTT.

This clone has more than one count but fewer than ten. This sequence joins TRBV29-1 and TRBJ1-1, with D perhaps TRBD1 (5 bases). This CDR3 is built from 14 residues. Germline V gene sequence: CDR1 SQVTM, CDR2 ANQGSEA. V gave up 4 bases and J gave up 3 bases, with 15 bases separating them. The CDR3 here is CSVGGPGRHTEAFF. CDR3 coding DNA: TGCAGCGTTGGGGGCCCAGGGCGGCACACTGAAGCTTTCTTT.

In its sample, this clone was seen once. The chain links TRBV7-2 to TRBJ1-4; 10 bases are shared with TRBD1. V gave up 5 bases and J gave up 7 bases; unmatched junction bases: 7. CDR1 and CDR2 from the germline V gene are SGHTA and FQGNSA. This CDR3 region has 15 residues. Here the CDR3 DNA reads TGTGCCAGCAGCCCTCGGACAGGGGGAAGTGAAAAACTGTTTTTT. Translating it yields CASSPRTGGSEKLFF.

This rearrangement joins TRBV15 to TRBJ2-2, with D perhaps matching TRBD2 (6 bases). The germline gives CDR1 LNHNV, CDR2 YYDKDF (reference sequence). This CDR3 spans 16 amino acids. V was pared by 3 bases and J by 0 bases, with 11 bases between. The chain's CDR3 is CATSRQRAANTGELFF. The CDR3 region has the DNA TGTGCCACCAGCAGGCAGCGGGCCGCGAACACCGGGGAGCTGTTTTTT.

The rearrangement uses TRBV5-1 and TRBJ2-7, with 10 bases lining up with TRBD1. The CDR3 contains 15 residues. The ends lost 0 bases at V and 7 bases at J; junction bases unmatched: 7. The germline V gene has CDR1 SGHRS and CDR2 YFSETQ. CDR3 loop: CASSLEGQGSGEQYF. The CDR3 DNA reads TGCGCCAGCAGCTTGGAGGGACAGGGGTCCGGTGAGCAGTACTTC.

The CDR3 DNA sequence: TGTGCCAGTAGTATCCTCAACGACGGCCTGAACACTGAAGCTTTCTTT. Amino acids: CASSILNDGLNTEAFF. The chain has TRBV19 and TRBJ1-1; D is unclear. CDR3 size: 16 residues. Trimming took off 3 bases at V and 0 bases at J, with 14 bases between the two ends. Germline V gene lookup returns CDR1 LNHDA and CDR2 SQIVND (reference sequence).

The chain carries TRBV11-3 and TRBJ2-7; no reliable D call. Trimming removed 4 bases from V and 6 bases from J, with 13 bases in between. Germline V gene lookup returns CDR1 SGHNT and CDR2 YENEEA. The CDR3 has 13 residues. CDR3 DNA sequence: TGTGCCAGCAGCTACTTCGGCGGAGCCGAGCAGTACTTC. This codes for CASSYFGGAEQYF.

The gene calls are TRBV18 and TRBJ1-5, with D maybe TRBD1 (5 bases). Germline lookup yields CDR1 KGHSH and CDR2 LQKENI. V shed 3 bases and J shed 4 bases, with 13 bases lying between them. The CDR3 spans 15 residues. CDR3 nucleotides: TGTGCCAGCTCACCGCCTCCATCAGGGAATCAGCCCCAGCATTTT. Translating gives CASSPPPSGNQPQHF. The complete variable domain, with remaining parts taken from reference TRBV18 and TRBJ1-5, reads NAGVMQNPRHLVRRRGQEARLRCSPMKGHSHVYWYRQLPEEGLKFMVYLQKENIIDESGMPKERFSAEFPKEGPSILRIQQVVRGDSAAYFCASSPPPSGNQPQHFGDGTRLSIL.